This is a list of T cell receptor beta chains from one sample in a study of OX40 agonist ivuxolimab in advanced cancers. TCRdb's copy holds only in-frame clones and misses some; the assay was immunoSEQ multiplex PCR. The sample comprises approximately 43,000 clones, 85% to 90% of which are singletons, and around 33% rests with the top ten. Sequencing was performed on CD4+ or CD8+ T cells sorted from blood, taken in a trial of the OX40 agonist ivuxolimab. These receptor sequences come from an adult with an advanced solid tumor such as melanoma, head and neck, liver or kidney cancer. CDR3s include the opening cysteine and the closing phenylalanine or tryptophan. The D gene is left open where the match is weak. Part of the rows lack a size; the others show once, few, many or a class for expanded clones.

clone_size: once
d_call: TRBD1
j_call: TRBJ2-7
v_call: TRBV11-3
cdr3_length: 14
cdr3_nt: TGTGCCAGCAGCCCGGGACAGAGCTCCTACGAGCAGTACTTC
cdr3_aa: CASSPGQSSYEQYF

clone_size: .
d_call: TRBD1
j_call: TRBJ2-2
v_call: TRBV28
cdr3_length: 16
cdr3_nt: TGTGCCAGCAGTTCCCCGGGACAGGGATTCACCGGGGAGCTGTTTTTT
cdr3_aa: CASSSPGQGFTGELFF

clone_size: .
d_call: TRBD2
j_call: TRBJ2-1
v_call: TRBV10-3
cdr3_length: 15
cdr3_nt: TGTGCCATCAGTGAAGGACTAGCGACCTACAATGAGCAGTTCTTC
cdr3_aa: CAISEGLATYNEQFF

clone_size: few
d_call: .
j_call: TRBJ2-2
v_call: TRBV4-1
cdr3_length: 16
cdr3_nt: TGCGCCAGCAGCCAAGAAACCTCGGTGGGCACCGGGGAGCTGTTTTTT
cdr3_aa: CASSQETSVGTGELFF

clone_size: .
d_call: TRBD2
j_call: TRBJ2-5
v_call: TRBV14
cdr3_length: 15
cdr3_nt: TGTGCCAGCAGCCCACGGGTAGCGGGAGGGGAGACCCAGTACTTC
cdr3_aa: CASSPRVAGGETQYF

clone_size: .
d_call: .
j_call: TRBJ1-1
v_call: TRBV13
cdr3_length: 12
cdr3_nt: TGTGCCAGCAGCTCCCCACCGACTGAAGCTTTCTTT
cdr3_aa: CASSSPPTEAFF

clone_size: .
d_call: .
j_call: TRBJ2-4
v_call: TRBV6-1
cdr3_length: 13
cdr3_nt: TGTGCCAGCAGTTATAATGGGGCCAACATTCAGTACTTC
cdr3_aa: CASSYNGANIQYF

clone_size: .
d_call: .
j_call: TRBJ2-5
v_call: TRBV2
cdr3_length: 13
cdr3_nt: TGTGCCAGCGGGGGGGCCAGGGCGGAGACCCAGTACTTC
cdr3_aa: CASGGARAETQYF

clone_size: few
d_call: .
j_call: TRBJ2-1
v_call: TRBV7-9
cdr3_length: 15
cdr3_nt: TGTGCCAGCAGCTTGAGAAGGGGGAGTTACAATGAGCAGTTCTTC
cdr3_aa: CASSLRRGSYNEQFF

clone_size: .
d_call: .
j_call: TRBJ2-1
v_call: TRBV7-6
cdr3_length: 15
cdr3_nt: TGTGCCAGCAGCTTAGTGGGGAGCTCCTACAATGAGCAGTTCTTC
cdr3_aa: CASSLVGSSYNEQFF

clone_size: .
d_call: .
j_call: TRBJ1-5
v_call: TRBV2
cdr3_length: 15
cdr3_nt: TGTGCCAGCAGTGTGTCTGTAATTAGCAATCAGCCCCAGCATTTT
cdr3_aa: CASSVSVISNQPQHF

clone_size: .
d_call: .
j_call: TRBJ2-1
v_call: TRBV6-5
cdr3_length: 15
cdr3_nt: TGTGCCAGCAGTTTAGGGCTTTCTTCCTACAATGAGCAGTTCTTC
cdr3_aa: CASSLGLSSYNEQFF

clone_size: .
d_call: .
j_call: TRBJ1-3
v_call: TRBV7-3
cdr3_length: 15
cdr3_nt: TGTGCCAGCAGCCGCCGACAGATCTCTGGAAACACCATATATTTT
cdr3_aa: CASSRRQISGNTIYF

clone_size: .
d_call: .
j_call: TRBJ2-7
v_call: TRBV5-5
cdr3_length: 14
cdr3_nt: TGTGCCAGCAGCTTGGAGTGGACTTCCTACGAGCAGTACTTC
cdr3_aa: CASSLEWTSYEQYF

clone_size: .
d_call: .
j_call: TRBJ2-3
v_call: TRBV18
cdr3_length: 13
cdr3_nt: TGTGCCAGCTCACCAGGGACGTCGGATACGCAGTATTTT
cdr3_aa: CASSPGTSDTQYF

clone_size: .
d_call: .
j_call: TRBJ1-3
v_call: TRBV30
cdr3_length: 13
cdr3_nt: TGTGCCTTCCCGCGGGAAGGGGGAAACACCATATATTTT
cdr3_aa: CAFPREGGNTIYF

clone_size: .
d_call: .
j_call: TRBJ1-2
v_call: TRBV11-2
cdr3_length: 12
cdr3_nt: TGTGCCAGCAGCTTAGAAGGGGACGGCTACACCTTC
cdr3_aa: CASSLEGDGYTF

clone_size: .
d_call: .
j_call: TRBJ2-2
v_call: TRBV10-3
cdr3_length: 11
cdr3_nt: TGTGCCATCAAGAACACCGGGGAGCTGTTTTTT
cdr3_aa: CAIKNTGELFF

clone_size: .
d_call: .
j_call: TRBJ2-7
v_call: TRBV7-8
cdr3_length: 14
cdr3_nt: TGTGCCAGCAGCTTAGAGGTACAGAACTACGAGCAGTACTTC
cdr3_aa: CASSLEVQNYEQYF

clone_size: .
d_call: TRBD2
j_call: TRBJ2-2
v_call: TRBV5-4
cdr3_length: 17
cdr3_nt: TGTGCCAGCAGCACTAGGACTAGCGGGGGCCACCCCGGGGAGCTGTTTTTT
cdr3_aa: CASSTRTSGGHPGELFF

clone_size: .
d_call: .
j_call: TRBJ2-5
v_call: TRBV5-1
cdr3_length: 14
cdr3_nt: TGCGCCAGCAGCTTGGTCCGTAAGCAAGAGACCCAGTACTTC
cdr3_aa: CASSLVRKQETQYF

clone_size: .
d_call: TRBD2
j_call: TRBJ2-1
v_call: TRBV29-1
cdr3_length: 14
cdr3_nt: TGCAGCCCCGAAGGACTAGCGGTCTTAAATGAGCAGTTCTTC
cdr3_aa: CSPEGLAVLNEQFF

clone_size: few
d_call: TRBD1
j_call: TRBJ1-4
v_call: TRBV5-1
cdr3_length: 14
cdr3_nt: TGCGCCAGCAGCCCCTCCGGGACAGGGGAAAAACTGTTTTTT
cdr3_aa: CASSPSGTGEKLFF

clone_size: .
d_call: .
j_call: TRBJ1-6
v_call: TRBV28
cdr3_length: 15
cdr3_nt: TGTGCCAGCAGTTTACCCTGGTCGGGCGATTCACCCCTCCACTTT
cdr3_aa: CASSLPWSGDSPLHF

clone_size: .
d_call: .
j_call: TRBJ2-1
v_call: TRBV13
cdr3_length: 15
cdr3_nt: TGTGCCAGCAGCTTACGTCAGGCAGGTATCAATGAGCAGTTCTTC
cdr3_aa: CASSLRQAGINEQFF

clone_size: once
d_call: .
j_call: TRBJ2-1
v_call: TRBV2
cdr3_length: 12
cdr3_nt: TGTGCCGGAGGGCCCGGTTACAATGAGCAGTTCTTC
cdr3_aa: CAGGPGYNEQFF

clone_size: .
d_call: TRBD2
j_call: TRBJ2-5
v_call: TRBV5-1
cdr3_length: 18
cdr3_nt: TGCGCCAGCAGCTCCGGAACAGGGAGCGGGGGACTTCAAGAGACCCAGTACTTC
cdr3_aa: CASSSGTGSGGLQETQYF

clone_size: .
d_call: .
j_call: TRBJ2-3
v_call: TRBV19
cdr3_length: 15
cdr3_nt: TGTGCCAGTACACGGCGAGGGGAGATGTTAGATACGCAGTATTTT
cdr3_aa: CASTRRGEMLDTQYF

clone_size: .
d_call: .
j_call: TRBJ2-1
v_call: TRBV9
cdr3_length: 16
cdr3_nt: TGTGCCAGCAGCGCGGGAAGATCGAGCTCCTACAATGAGCAGTTCTTC
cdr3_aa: CASSAGRSSSYNEQFF

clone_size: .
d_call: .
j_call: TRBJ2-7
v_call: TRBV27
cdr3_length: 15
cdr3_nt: TGTGCCAGCAGGAGGGGGGGCCCCCCAAACTACGAGCAGTACTTC
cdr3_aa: CASRRGGPPNYEQYF

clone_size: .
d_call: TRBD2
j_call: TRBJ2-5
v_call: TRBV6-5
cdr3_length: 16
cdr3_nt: TGTGCCAGCAGTTCCTTAGCGGGAGCGGAGGAAGAGACCCAGTACTTC
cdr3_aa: CASSSLAGAEEETQYF

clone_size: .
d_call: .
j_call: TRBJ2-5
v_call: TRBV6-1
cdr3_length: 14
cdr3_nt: TGTGCCAGCACCACCGACAGGAGCCAAGAGACCCAGTACTTC
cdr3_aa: CASTTDRSQETQYF

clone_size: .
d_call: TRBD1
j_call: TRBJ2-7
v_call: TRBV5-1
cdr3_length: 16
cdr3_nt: TGCGCCAGCACCATTAGTACAGGGGGCGCCTCCTACGAGCAGTACTTC
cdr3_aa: CASTISTGGASYEQYF